Below are 2 T cell receptor beta chains sequenced from a single sample in a study of CD8 T cells in Susac syndrome. Reverse transcription of about 0.5 to 1 ug RNA used random hexamers. TCRdb used MiXCR to reprocess the immunoSEQ multiplex PCR reads, holding one entry per CDR3 protein. This table holds approximately 190,000 distinct CDR3 sequences, around nine tenths found once. The sequenced sample was CD4+ T cells from PBMCs. These receptors all stem from a human donor with Susac syndrome.

The rearrangement joins TRBV3-1 to TRBJ1-1, with TRBD1 matching over 7 bases. V was pared by 2 bases and J by 2 bases, with 2 bases of the junction left unmatched. The CDR3 length is 14 residues. The germline V gene has CDR1 LGHDT and CDR2 YNNKEL (reference sequence). This CDR3 is CASSQRDSNTEAFF. CDR3 nucleotides: TGTGCCAGCAGCCAACGGGACAGTAACACTGAAGCTTTCTTT.

The chain combines TRBV20-1 with TRBJ1-6; the D is unclear. Trimming took off 0 bases at V and 9 bases at J, with 15 bases between the two ends. The CDR3 has 15 amino acids. Germline V gene data show CDR1 as DFQATT and CDR2 as SNEGSKA (reference sequence). CDR3 in amino acids: CSARDLAGNGSPLHF. CDR3 coding DNA: TGCAGTGCTAGAGATCTAGCGGGGAATGGTTCACCCCTCCACTTT.